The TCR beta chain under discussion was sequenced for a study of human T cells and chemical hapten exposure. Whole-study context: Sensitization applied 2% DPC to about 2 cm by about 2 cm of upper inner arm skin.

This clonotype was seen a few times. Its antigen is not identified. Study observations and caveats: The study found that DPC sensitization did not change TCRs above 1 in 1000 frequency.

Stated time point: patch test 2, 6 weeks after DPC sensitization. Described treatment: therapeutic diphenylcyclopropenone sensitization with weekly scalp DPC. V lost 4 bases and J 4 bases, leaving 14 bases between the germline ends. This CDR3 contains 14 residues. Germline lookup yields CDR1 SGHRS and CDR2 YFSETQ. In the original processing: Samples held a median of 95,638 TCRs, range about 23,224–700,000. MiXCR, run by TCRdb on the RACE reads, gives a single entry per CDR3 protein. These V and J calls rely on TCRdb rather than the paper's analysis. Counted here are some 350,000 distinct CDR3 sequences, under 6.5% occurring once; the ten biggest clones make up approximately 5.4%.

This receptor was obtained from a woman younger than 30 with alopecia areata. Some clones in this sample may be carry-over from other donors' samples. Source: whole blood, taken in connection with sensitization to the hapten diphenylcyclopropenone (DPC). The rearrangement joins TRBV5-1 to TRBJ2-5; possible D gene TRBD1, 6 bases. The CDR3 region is CASSPTGMRETQYF. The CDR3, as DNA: TGCGCCAGCAGCCCCACAGGGATGAGAGAGACCCAGTACTTC. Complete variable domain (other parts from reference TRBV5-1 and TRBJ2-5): KAGVTQTPRYLIKTRGQQVTLSCSPISGHRSVSWYQQTPGQGLQFLFEYFSETQRNKGNFPGRFSGRQFSNSRSEMNVSTLELGDSALYLCASSPTGMRETQYFGPGTRLLVL.